One sample yielded the 22 T cell receptor beta chains listed below, sequenced in a study of PD-L1 blockade in urothelial cancer. The time point: peripheral blood 6 weeks after treatment start. TCRdb's copy holds only in-frame clones and misses some; the assay was immunoSEQ multiplex PCR. The repertoire holds approximately 79,000 clones, with under 95% as singletons. The starting material was PBMCs, obtained around atezolizumab (anti-PD-L1) treatment. The receptors were sampled from an elderly woman with urothelial cancer.

This chain links TRBV7-9 with TRBJ1-5; TRBD1 is a possible D gene (6 bases). The CDR3 covers 15 residues. Germline V gives CDR1 SEHNR, CDR2 FQNEAQ (reference sequence). V was shortened by 4 bases and J by 3 bases, with 13 bases between the two germline ends. CDR3 bases: TGTGCCAGCAGCTCCGGGACACTCGACAATCAGCCCCAGCATTTT. Translated, it gives CASSSGTLDNQPQHF.

The chain carries TRBV6-1 and TRBJ2-7; no clear D gene. The CDR3 extends over 12 amino acids. Per germline, CDR1 MNHNS and CDR2 SASEGT. V was pared by 3 bases and J by 9 bases, with 12 bases between. CDR3 DNA sequence: TGTGCCAGCAGTGATATGAGGATGGTGCAGTACTTC. It translates to CASSDMRMVQYF.

The chain uses TRBV19 and TRBJ1-5; unclear D gene. The germline CDR1 and CDR2 sequences are LNHDA and SQIVND (reference sequence). The CDR3 covers 15 residues. The V end lost 7 bases, the J end lost 0 bases, and 13 bases lay between the germline ends. The CDR3 sequence is CASTLALHSNQPQHF. The DNA of the CDR3 is TGTGCCAGTACCCTAGCCCTTCATAGCAATCAGCCCCAGCATTTT.

This chain joins TRBV28 and TRBJ2-7; a possible D gene is TRBD1 (6 bases). The CDR3 totals 14 residues. V was clipped by 7 bases and J by 2 bases, with 15 bases between them. Germline V lookup: CDR1 MDHEN, CDR2 SYDVKM. Written as DNA, the CDR3 is TGTGCCAGCACCCCAGGGGAATTTACCTACGAGCAGTACTTC. Translation gives CASTPGEFTYEQYF.

The chain is built from TRBV11-1 and TRBJ2-1; 7 bases agree with TRBD2. CDR3 size: 15 residues. V shed 4 bases, J shed 7 bases, and the junction held 10 bases outside the gene matches. The germline CDR1 and CDR2 sequences are SGHAT and FQDESV (reference sequence). CDR3: CASSSGEGSINEQFF. In DNA, the CDR3 is TGTGCCAGCAGCTCCGGGGAGGGCAGCATTAATGAGCAGTTCTTC.

V and J are TRBV28 and TRBJ2-7, with TRBD2 matching 7 bases. Germline CDR1 is MDHEN and CDR2 is SYDVKM. V lost 3 bases and J lost 5; bases outside the gene matches: 7. The CDR3 is 14 amino acids. The CDR3 DNA sequence: TGTGCCAGCAGTTTGGGCGGGAGCATCAACGAGCAGTACTTC. This gives the protein CASSLGGSINEQYF.

The chain uses TRBV25-1 and TRBJ2-2; TRBD2 is a possible D gene (6 bases). This CDR3 is 15 amino acids long. V lost 5 bases to trimming and J lost 3 bases, with 13 bases between them. Germline CDR1 is MGHDK and CDR2 is SYGVNS. This CDR3 is CASSPPGTYTGELFF. The CDR3 DNA is TGTGCCAGCAGTCCCCCCGGGACTTACACCGGGGAGCTGTTTTTT.

The chain employs TRBV18 and TRBJ1-1; possible D gene TRBD1, 6 bases. V was pared by 5 bases and J by 6 bases, with 19 bases between. Germline V gene lookup returns CDR1 KGHSH and CDR2 LQKENI. CDR3 length: 15 amino acids. The CDR3 DNA is TGTGCCAGCTCAACACAGGTGGGCGCAGGGGCTGAAGCTTTCTTT. Its translation: CASSTQVGAGAEAFF. The entire variable domain, with the rest obtained from reference TRBV18 and TRBJ1-1, is as follows: NAGVMQNPRHLVRRRGQEARLRCSPMKGHSHVYWYRQLPEEGLKFMVYLQKENIIDESGMPKERFSAEFPKEGPSILRIQQVVRGDSAAYFCASSTQVGAGAEAFFGQGTRLTVV.

The chain carries TRBV9 and TRBJ1-2, with 7 bases that match TRBD1. J lost 2 bases, V lost 3 bases, and 1 base had no gene match. The CDR3 runs to 13 residues. Germline loops: CDR1 SGDLS, CDR2 YYNGEE. This CDR3 reads CASSETGNYGYTF. CDR3 nucleotide sequence: TGTGCCAGCAGCGAGACAGGGAACTATGGCTACACCTTC. The whole variable domain, filled in from reference TRBV9 and TRBJ1-2, reads DSGVTQTPKHLITATGQRVTLRCSPRSGDLSVYWYQQSLDQGLQFLIQYYNGEERAKGNILERFSAQQFPDLHSELNLSSLELGDSALYFCASSETGNYGYTFGSGTRLTVV.

Points on this clone: The sample has other DNA sequences that encode this CDR3 too. The V gene is TRBV29-1, the J gene TRBJ2-7; TRBD1 matches at 9 bases. Germline CDR1 SQVTM, CDR2 ANQGSEA. V dropped 1 base and J dropped 2; count of bases not matched to a gene: 0. This CDR3 region has 13 residues. CDR3 nucleotide sequence: TGCAGCGTTGAAGGGACAGGGGCCTACGAGCAGTACTTC. Translating it yields CSVEGTGAYEQYF.

This chain joins TRBV10-3 and TRBJ2-3; D perhaps matches TRBD2 (6 bases). In germline, CDR1 is ENHRY, CDR2 SYGVKD. This CDR3 has 14 residues. V was shortened by 10 bases and J by 6 bases, with 20 bases between the two germline ends. The CDR3 nucleotides read TGTGCCACCCTCGCACTAGCAGGTGGGGATACGCAGTATTTT. This codes for CATLALAGGDTQYF.

This chain links TRBV7-8 with TRBJ2-3; 12 bases map to TRBD2. Germline V gene lookup returns CDR1 SGHVS and CDR2 FQNEAQ. After removal of 4 bases from V and 3 bases from J, the junction contained 5 bases not matched to a gene. This CDR3 is built from 16 residues. The DNA for the CDR3 is TGTGCCAGCAGCTCAGGACTAGCGGGAAAGACAGATACGCAGTATTTT. It yields the protein CASSSGLAGKTDTQYF.

The V gene is TRBV30, the J gene TRBJ2-1; 7 bases are a match to TRBD2. The CDR3 is made up of 13 amino acids. The junction had 4 bases not matched to a gene; V was cut back by 4 bases and J by 4 bases. The germline gives CDR1 GTSNPN, CDR2 SVGIG (reference sequence). The CDR3 loop is CAWMASGYNEQFF. DNA for the CDR3: TGTGCCTGGATGGCTAGCGGTTACAATGAGCAGTTCTTC.

V usage is TRBV30 and J usage is TRBJ2-2; 7 bases align to TRBD1. From germline, CDR1 is GTSNPN and CDR2 SVGIG (reference sequence). Germline trimming cut 0 bases from V and 6 bases from J; bases unmatched to any gene: 1. The CDR3 has 13 residues. CDR3 amino acids: CAWSVRGPGELFF. The CDR3 DNA sequence: TGTGCCTGGAGTGTAAGGGGGCCCGGGGAGCTGTTTTTT. The full variable domain, rest sourced from reference TRBV30 and TRBJ2-2, is SQTIHQWPATLVQPVGSPLSLECTVEGTSNPNLYWYRQAAGRGLQLLFYSVGIGQISSEVPQNLSASRPQDRQFILSSKKLLLSDSGFYLCAWSVRGPGELFFGEGSRLTVL.

The V and J genes are TRBV9 and TRBJ1-2; D is ambiguous. V shed 3 bases and J shed 6 bases, with 15 bases lying between them. Germline CDR1 and CDR2: SGDLS and YYNGEE. The CDR3 totals 14 residues. The CDR3 DNA reads TGTGCCAGCAGCGCGGGAGTGGGATCGAATGGCTACACCTTC. Translating it yields CASSAGVGSNGYTF.

The CDR3 DNA reads TGTGCCAGCAGCCGGACAGGGAATGAGGATACGCAGTATTTT. This gives the protein CASSRTGNEDTQYF. The chain has TRBV5-6 and TRBJ2-3; 8 bases are shared with TRBD1. The trim removed 4 bases at V and 6 bases at J, leaving 7 bases unmatched. CDR3 length: 14 residues. CDR1 and CDR2 (germline): SGHDT, YYEEEE.

The genes are TRBV29-1 and TRBJ2-1; 11 bases match TRBD2. The CDR3 is 16 residues long. V shed 6 bases and J 4 bases; nucleotides not matched to a gene: 11. Per the germline V gene, CDR1 is SQVTM and CDR2 is ANQGSEA. CDR3 DNA sequence: TGCAGCGTCACCCCCCCGGGACTAGCGGCTTACAATGAGCAGTTCTTC. Protein product: CSVTPPGLAAYNEQFF.

The CDR3 spells CASSTSTGWETYEQYF. In DNA, the CDR3 is TGTGCCAGCAGTACCTCAACAGGGTGGGAAACCTACGAGCAGTACTTC. This chain joins TRBV27 and TRBJ2-7, with D possibly matching TRBD1 (6 bases). CDR3 size: 16 residues. Germline CDR1 is MNHEY and CDR2 is SMNVEV (reference sequence). V was cut by 5 bases and J by 2 bases, with 19 bases left in between.

The chain combines TRBV18 with TRBJ2-1; TRBD2 agrees at 10 bases. J lost 4 bases, V lost 2 bases, and 5 bases had no gene match. The CDR3 runs 16 residues. CDR1 KGHSH and CDR2 LQKENI come from the germline V gene. The chain's CDR3 is CASSPLAGGSYNEQFF. DNA for the CDR3: TGTGCCAGCTCACCATTAGCGGGAGGTTCATACAATGAGCAGTTCTTC. Filled out from reference TRBV18 and TRBJ2-1, the complete variable domain reads NAGVMQNPRHLVRRRGQEARLRCSPMKGHSHVYWYRQLPEEGLKFMVYLQKENIIDESGMPKERFSAEFPKEGPSILRIQQVVRGDSAAYFCASSPLAGGSYNEQFFGPGTRLTVL.

A note on this clone: The sample holds other DNA sequences that translate to the same CDR3. This chain links TRBV18 with TRBJ2-5; no reliable D call. V lost 2 bases, J lost 2 bases, and 3 bases lay in between. This CDR3 contains 12 residues. The germline CDR1 and CDR2 sequences are KGHSH and LQKENI. The CDR3 region is CASSPSQETQYF. CDR3 nucleotides: TGTGCCAGCTCACCATCGCAAGAGACCCAGTACTTC. The full variable domain, rest sourced from reference TRBV18 and TRBJ2-5, is NAGVMQNPRHLVRRRGQEARLRCSPMKGHSHVYWYRQLPEEGLKFMVYLQKENIIDESGMPKERFSAEFPKEGPSILRIQQVVRGDSAAYFCASSPSQETQYFGPGTRLLVL.

V usage is TRBV6-1 and J usage is TRBJ2-3, with 7 bases that match TRBD2. Trimming removed 10 bases from V and 3 bases from J; junction bases left unmatched: 4. Germline V gives CDR1 MNHNS, CDR2 SASEGT. The CDR3 is 12 amino acids. The CDR3 bases are TGTGCCATTAAAGCGGGGACAGATACGCAGTATTTT. Translation gives CAIKAGTDTQYF.

CDR3 in DNA: TGTGCCAGCAGTGCATCAGGGGGCAACACCGGGGAGCTGTTTTTT. Its translation: CASSASGGNTGELFF. The J gene is TRBJ2-2, the V gene TRBV6-4; 8 nucleotides match TRBD1. Germline V gene data show CDR1 as MRHNA and CDR2 as SNTAGT. V dropped 4 bases and J dropped 2; count of bases not matched to a gene: 3. The CDR3 contains 15 residues.